The entry below gives a single TCR beta chain sequence along with its context. As processed by the authors: Amplification from reference gene primers served as the basis for estimated nucleated cell counts. Using immunoSEQ multiplex PCR, the repertoire was profiled, and TCRdb retains in-frame clones only, with some absent. The V and J calls and clone size come from that table; D and trimming were worked out from the DNA. The sample records about 140,000 clones, around 81% being singletons. These data belong to a study of blood T cell repertoires in COVID-19. Study overall: COVID-19 samples collected from the United States, Italy and Spain covered acute and convalescent phases. The analysed material was cDNA or gDNA that came from T cells, B-cell-depleted T cells, or PBMCs.

This CDR3 is 15 amino acids long. The germline gives CDR1 GTSNPN, CDR2 SVGIG (reference sequence). The V end was cut by 0 bases, the J end by 5 bases, with 16 bases between. This clonotype was obtained from a human donor in a cohort sampled during active COVID-19. J is TRBJ1-2 and V is TRBV30, with D perhaps TRBD1 (6 bases). The specimen sequenced was peripheral blood. Here the CDR3 reads CAWSVVLGAGYGYTF. The CDR3 DNA reads TGTGCCTGGAGTGTAGTTCTGGGGGCAGGATATGGCTACACCTTC. The full variable domain, completed using reference TRBV30 and TRBJ1-2, is SQTIHQWPATLVQPVGSPLSLECTVEGTSNPNLYWYRQAAGRGLQLLFYSVGIGQISSEVPQNLSASRPQDRQFILSSKKLLLSDSGFYLCAWSVVLGAGYGYTFGSGTRLTVV.